A single sample gave rise to the 9 T cell receptor beta chains below, sequenced in a study of T cells in Graves' hyperthyroidism and ophthalmopathy. Authors of the study amplified TCR beta CDR3 regions from RNA transcripts. The HTBI primer set drove a first-round RT-PCR of the TCR CDR3. TCRdb ran MiXCR on the multiplex PCR reads and lists one entry per CDR3 protein. This sample has under 750,000 distinct CDR3 sequences, with around a sixth found just once. The sequenced sample was blood. These receptors were obtained from a woman between 50 and 59 years old with Graves' hyperthyroidism that later progressed to Graves' ophthalmopathy.

This clonotype was seen a few times. This chain uses TRBV9 with TRBJ2-1; D gene ambiguous. V lost 4 bases, J lost 4 bases, and 12 bases lay in between. The germline gives CDR1 SGDLS, CDR2 YYNGEE. This CDR3 comprises 14 residues. The CDR3 DNA sequence: TGTGCCAGCAGCCCCTACGAGGCTTACAATGAGCAGTTCTTC. It specifies CASSPYEAYNEQFF.

This chain's CDR3 is CASSHRDRVQMNTEAFF. CDR3 nucleotides: TGCGCCAGCAGCCACCGGGACAGGGTCCAGATGAACACTGAAGCTTTCTTT. The chain employs TRBV4-1 and TRBJ1-1; 9 bases agree with TRBD1. Germline lookup yields CDR1 MGHRA and CDR2 YSYEKL. After removal of 3 bases from V and 0 bases from J, the junction contained 8 bases not matched to a gene. The CDR3 contains 17 residues.

The chain is built from TRBV20-1 and TRBJ2-1, with 7 bases identical to TRBD1. This CDR3 contains 14 residues. V lost 2 bases, J lost 7 bases, and 8 bases stayed unmatched. Germline V gene lookup returns CDR1 DFQATT and CDR2 SNEGSKA (reference sequence). The CDR3 coding sequence is TGCAGTGCTAGAAATTGTGACAGGGTGAATGAGCAGTTCTTC. Protein sequence: CSARNCDRVNEQFF.

This chain joins TRBV24-1 and TRBJ2-1; tentatively, D is TRBD2 (7 bases). This CDR3 is built from 19 residues. Germline V lookup: CDR1 KGHDR, CDR2 SFDVKD. Trimming pared 4 bases from V and 3 bases from J, leaving 24 bases between. The CDR3: CATSDRKGGAGRGYNEQFF. In nucleotides, the CDR3 is TGTGCCACCAGTGACCGCAAGGGGGGGGCGGGTCGGGGCTACAATGAGCAGTTCTTC.

V gene TRBV7-8 combines with J gene TRBJ1-5; D is ambiguous. Germline-derived CDR1 and CDR2 are SGHVS and FQNEAQ. The length of the CDR3 is 15 residues. The germline V and J ends were trimmed by 5 bases and 3 bases, with 14 bases remaining between them. The CDR3 reads CASSHPGGFNQPQHF. The CDR3 bases are TGTGCCAGCAGCCATCCTGGTGGGTTCAATCAGCCCCAGCATTTT.

This clonotype was observed a few times. This chain uses TRBV6-2 or TRBV6-3 with TRBJ2-1; no definite D call. V was pared by 6 bases and J by 7 bases, with 7 bases between. The CDR3 has 11 amino acids. The V gene's germline CDR1 is MNHEY and CDR2 SVGEGT. The CDR3 is CASSQINEQFF. For the CDR3, the DNA is TGTGCCAGCAGCCAGATAAATGAGCAGTTCTTC.

This clonotype was seen repeatedly, ten times or more. The chain is built from TRBV27 and TRBJ1-4; D unresolved. With 5 bases removed from V and 7 bases from J, the gap between germline ends came to 17 bases. The CDR3 is 15 residues long. In germline, CDR1 is MNHEY, CDR2 SMNVEV (reference sequence). The CDR3 is CASSPQRGSGEKLFF. The CDR3 DNA reads TGTGCCAGCAGTCCTCAACGGGGATCGGGTGAAAAACTGTTTTTT.

The rearrangement links TRBV30 to TRBJ2-1; 13 nucleotides match TRBD2. The V gene end was trimmed by 4 bases and the J gene end by 8 bases; junction bases not matched to a gene: 2. The CDR3 contains 13 residues. CDR1 GTSNPN and CDR2 SVGIG come from the germline V gene (reference sequence). This chain's CDR3 is CAWILAGGDEQFF. CDR3 sequence (DNA): TGTGCCTGGATACTAGCGGGGGGGGATGAGCAGTTCTTC.

The table lists this clonotype with many counts. The gene calls are TRBV6-1 and TRBJ1-2, with TRBD1 as a possible D gene (6 bases). Germline CDR1 reads MNHNS; CDR2 reads SASEGT. V lost 5 bases and J lost 5, with 9 bases in between. There are 12 residues in the CDR3. The CDR3 sequence: CASSRRGYGYTF. DNA for the CDR3: TGTGCCAGCAGTCGCAGGGGATATGGCTACACCTTC.